The rows below give T cell receptor beta chains drawn from one sample of a study of T cell responses to AZD1222 COVID-19 vaccine. Measured with immunoSEQ multiplex PCR; TCRdb has only the in-frame clones, and not every one. The sample holds 100,000 to 110,000 clones; 85% to 90% are singletons and the top ten take 15% to 20%. The sequenced sample was peripheral blood, obtained on day 0 of AZD1222 vaccination. The receptors here all came from an adult in good health. CDR3s include the opening cysteine and the closing phenylalanine or tryptophan. Each record gives: V gene, J gene, D gene, clone size, CDR3 DNA, CDR3 protein. D genes are given only for firm matches. Clone size, where shown, is once, few, many, or a class for clones that have expanded.

TRBV5-6	TRBJ1-6	TRBD1	-	TGTGCCAGCAGCCCAGGACAGGGGAGTTCACCCCTCCACTTT	CASSPGQGSSPLHF
TRBV28	TRBJ2-5	-	-	TGTGCCAGCAGTACCCGGGACAAGCGGACCCAGTACTTC	CASSTRDKRTQYF
TRBV6-1	TRBJ1-6	-	-	TGTGCCAGCAGTGAATCCTCTTCCTATAATTCACCCCTCCACTTT	CASSESSSYNSPLHF
TRBV5-6	TRBJ2-7	-	-	TGTGCCAGCAGCTTGGCACTCTACGAGCAGTACTTC	CASSLALYEQYF
TRBV27	TRBJ1-4	-	-	TGTGCCAGCAGTCTTACGGGAGGAACGGAAAAACTGTTTTTT	CASSLTGGTEKLFF
TRBV19	TRBJ2-3	TRBD2	-	TGTGCCAGTAGTTTAACTAGCGGGGGGTCGGCTAGCACAGATACGCAGTATTTT	CASSLTSGGSASTDTQYF
TRBV18	TRBJ2-3	TRBD1	-	TGTGCCAGCTCACCACGGCAGGGGGCAGATACGCAGTATTTT	CASSPRQGADTQYF
TRBV18	TRBJ2-1	TRBD1	-	TGTGCCAGCTCACCTCGCCGGGGGGACAGGGGCTTCTACAATGAGCAGTTCTTC	CASSPRRGDRGFYNEQFF
TRBV27	TRBJ1-1	-	-	TGTGCCAGCTGTTTTACATCTTCGAACACTGAAGCTTTCTTT	CASCFTSSNTEAFF
TRBV6-5	TRBJ2-1	-	-	TGTGCCAGCAGACAAACCTCCAATGAGCAGTTCTTC	CASRQTSNEQFF
TRBV21-1	TRBJ2-7	-	-	TGTGCCAGCAGCAAACCCTCATGCGAGCAGTACTTC	CASSKPSCEQYF
TRBV4-2	TRBJ2-5	-	-	TGTGCCAGCAGCCAAGATTTCGGCCGGGTCGCGACCCAGTACTTC	CASSQDFGRVATQYF
TRBV10-3	TRBJ1-4	-	-	TGTGCCATCAGTGAGTCTTTAGGGGTAGGAGAAAAACTGTTTTTT	CAISESLGVGEKLFF
TRBV18	TRBJ2-7	-	-	TGTGCCAGCTCACCACCCCCAGGGACCTACGAGCAGTACTTC	CASSPPPGTYEQYF
TRBV3-1/TRBV3-2	TRBJ1-2	-	-	TGTGCCAGCAGCCATGGAGTTAACGGCTACACCTTC	CASSHGVNGYTF
TRBV6-1	TRBJ2-7	TRBD2	once	TGTGCCAGCAGTGAAGCGCTTGGGCGGGGGGTTAACGAGCAGTACTTC	CASSEALGRGVNEQYF
TRBV29-1	TRBJ1-2	-	few	TGCAGCGGCGACCTACAGGGTATGGGGGCCGGCTACACCTTC	CSGDLQGMGAGYTF
TRBV5-6	TRBJ2-7	-	-	TGTGCCAGCAGCTTGTGGGGCCGGGACATCTCCTACGAGCAGTACTTC	CASSLWGRDISYEQYF
TRBV5-1	TRBJ1-1	-	-	TGCGCCAGCAGCTTGGGAGCGCCGAACACTGAAGCTTTCTTT	CASSLGAPNTEAFF
TRBV18	TRBJ2-7	-	-	TGTGCCAGCTCGGTAGGGCAGGGCGAGTCCTACGAGCAGTACTTC	CASSVGQGESYEQYF
TRBV9	TRBJ1-1	-	once	TGTGCCAGCAGCGTCACAGTAGACACTGAAGCTTTCTTT	CASSVTVDTEAFF
TRBV23-1	TRBJ2-3	-	-	TGCGCCAGCAGTCAATCTCCCGAAGGGAGAGATACGCAGTATTTT	CASSQSPEGRDTQYF
TRBV6-5	TRBJ1-2	TRBD1	-	TGTGCCAGCAGTTATAGGGACAGGGGAAACTATGGCTACACCTTC	CASSYRDRGNYGYTF
TRBV7-2	TRBJ1-2	-	-	TGTGCCAGCATCTCACCGAGGGCAGGGCGACTTAACTATGGCTACACCTTC	CASISPRAGRLNYGYTF
TRBV7-8	TRBJ2-5	TRBD2	-	TGTGCCAGCAGCAACAGTTACCAGGGACTAGCGGGGGCAGAGACCCAGTACTTC	CASSNSYQGLAGAETQYF
TRBV13	TRBJ2-1	TRBD1	-	TGTGCCAGCAGCCCAGTGGGTCCAGGGGGTCGGGATGAGCAGTTCTTC	CASSPVGPGGRDEQFF
TRBV28	TRBJ2-3	TRBD2	-	TGTGCCAGTGGAACCGGGACTAGCGGGAGGGGCACAGATACGCAGTATTTT	CASGTGTSGRGTDTQYF
TRBV5-6	TRBJ1-2	TRBD1	-	TGTGCCAGCAGCTTGACAGGGGACGTCTATGGCTACACCTTC	CASSLTGDVYGYTF
TRBV19	TRBJ2-2	TRBD1	-	TGTGCCAGTATAGGGGGCCTGAACACCGGGGAGCTGTTTTTT	CASIGGLNTGELFF
TRBV5-1	TRBJ2-2	-	-	TGCGCCAGCGAACAGGGGAACACCGGGGAGCTGTTTTTT	CASEQGNTGELFF
TRBV4-3	TRBJ1-2	TRBD1	-	TGCGCCAGCAGCCAAGCTCGGGACAGTTCTCGCTACACCTTC	CASSQARDSSRYTF
TRBV2	TRBJ1-5	TRBD1	-	TGTGCCAGCGGTAGGACCGGGACAGGAGAGAATTTGCCCCAGCATTTT	CASGRTGTGENLPQHF
TRBV4-3	TRBJ2-7	-	-	TGCGCCAGCAGCCAGGACCGCCGGGGGCGCGGGTCCTACGAGCAGTACTTC	CASSQDRRGRGSYEQYF
TRBV11-2	TRBJ1-1	-	-	TGTGCCAGCAGCTTACCTGGAGGGTTGACTGAAGCTTTCTTT	CASSLPGGLTEAFF
TRBV11-1	TRBJ2-1	-	-	TGTGCCAGCAGGAAGAGGGCCCGAGGGGATGAGCAGTTCTTC	CASRKRARGDEQFF
TRBV19	TRBJ2-2	-	-	TGTGCCAGTACGCGTCAGGGGAACCAGCCCGGGGAGCTGTTTTTT	CASTRQGNQPGELFF
TRBV6-5	TRBJ2-7	-	-	TGTGCCAGCAGTTACCTAGGGGGGGCCTACGAGCAGTACTTC	CASSYLGGAYEQYF
TRBV6-4	TRBJ2-1	TRBD1	-	TGTGCCAGCAGTGCCTCAGGGGGCGCGGATGAGCAGTTCTTC	CASSASGGADEQFF
TRBV5-1	TRBJ1-2	TRBD1	-	TGCGCCAGCAGCCCGGGACAGGGAGGCTATGGCTACACCTTC	CASSPGQGGYGYTF
TRBV19	TRBJ1-5	-	-	TGTGCCAGTAAGGCACTTGGGACACGGAATCAGCCCCAGCATTTT	CASKALGTRNQPQHF
TRBV2	TRBJ2-2	TRBD2	-	TGTGCCAGCGAGAGGACTAGGGGAACCGGGGAGCTGTTTTTT	CASERTRGTGELFF
TRBV6-1	TRBJ1-1	-	-	TGTGCCAGCAGTGAGGGGTTGGACACTGAAGCTTTCTTT	CASSEGLDTEAFF
TRBV6-5	TRBJ1-1	-	-	TGTGCCAGCAGTATCAACAGGGAAGGCACTGAAGCTTTCTTT	CASSINREGTEAFF
TRBV6-5	TRBJ1-1	-	-	TGTGCCAGCAGTTTGGAGGAAGGGGACACTGAAGCTTTCTTT	CASSLEEGDTEAFF
TRBV19	TRBJ1-5	-	-	TGTGCCAGTCGCCAAACGACAGTCAATCAGCCCCAGCATTTT	CASRQTTVNQPQHF
TRBV3-1/TRBV3-2	TRBJ1-5	TRBD1	-	TGTGCCAGCAGCCAAGGGCATTGGACAGGGCAAGCGGGTCAGCCCCAGCATTTT	CASSQGHWTGQAGQPQHF
TRBV19	TRBJ1-2	-	medium-sized	TGTGCCAGTAGAGAATTGGGCTATGGCTACACCTTC	CASRELGYGYTF
TRBV5-1	TRBJ1-1	-	-	TGCGCCAGCTCTGGAGGGAACACTGAAGCTTTCTTT	CASSGGNTEAFF
TRBV15	TRBJ2-4	-	-	TGTGCCACCAGCACAGTGAGCGCGGACATTCAGTACTTC	CATSTVSADIQYF
TRBV6-2/TRBV6-3	TRBJ1-5	-	-	TGTGCCAGCAGTTACGCAGGAGTTATTAGCAATCAGCCCCAGCATTTT	CASSYAGVISNQPQHF
TRBV27	TRBJ1-2	-	-	TGTGCCAGCAGCCCCCGGGGGGGGTCGATCTATGGCTACACCTTC	CASSPRGGSIYGYTF
TRBV7-9	TRBJ1-6	TRBD1	-	TGTGCCAGCAGCAGTAGGGACAGGCTTAATTCACCCCTCCACTTT	CASSSRDRLNSPLHF
TRBV18	TRBJ2-7	TRBD1	once	TGTGCCAGCTCACCACGGCAGGGGGCCTCCTACGAGCAGTACTTC	CASSPRQGASYEQYF
TRBV6-5	TRBJ2-7	TRBD1	-	TGTGCCAGCAGTTACTCGCAAGCCAACAGGGGCTCCGGCCAGTACTTC	CASSYSQANRGSGQYF
TRBV18	TRBJ2-6	-	-	TGTGCCAGCTCACTACGGGGTCCGGACTCTGGGGCCAACGTCCTGACTTTC	CASSLRGPDSGANVLTF
TRBV11-3	TRBJ2-7	-	-	TGTGCCAGCAGCTTAGGCATGGGCTACGAGCAGTACTTC	CASSLGMGYEQYF
TRBV6-1	TRBJ1-5	-	-	TGTGCCAGCAGTGAAATGGGGCGGCTTGGCAATCAGCCCCAGCATTTT	CASSEMGRLGNQPQHF
TRBV9	TRBJ2-1	-	-	TGTGCCAGCAGCGTAGGCACTAGCTCCGATGAGCAGTTCTTC	CASSVGTSSDEQFF
TRBV18	TRBJ2-7	TRBD1	-	TGTGCCAGCCAACAGGGGATAAGCTCCTACGAGCAGTACTTC	CASQQGISSYEQYF
TRBV11-3	TRBJ2-7	TRBD2	-	TGTGCCAGCAGTTTTAGCGGGCCGCTCTCCTACGAGCAGTACTTC	CASSFSGPLSYEQYF